The rows below give T cell receptor beta chains drawn from one sample of a study of blood T cell repertoires in COVID-19. Using immunoSEQ multiplex PCR, the repertoire was profiled, and TCRdb retains in-frame clones only, with some absent. The table shows about 150,000 clones, with almost 85% occurring only once. Sequencing was performed on peripheral blood. These receptors all stem from a human donor with acute or convalescent COVID-19. The donor label of this sample is uncertain. Each CDR3 is given with its conserved first and last residue. A D gene is named only where the DNA matches it firmly. Clone size appears in some rows only: once, few, many, or a class for an expanded clone.

V: TRBV3-1/TRBV3-2; length: 14; J: TRBJ1-6; D: .; size: few; DNA: TGTGCCAGCAGCCCCGGGAGGCATAATTCACCCCTCCACTTT; CDR3: CASSPGRHNSPLHF
V: TRBV25-1; length: 15; J: TRBJ1-2; D: TRBD1; size: .; DNA: TGTGCCAGCACTCCTTTCGGACAGGGGGTTCTAGGCTACACCTTC; CDR3: CASTPFGQGVLGYTF
V: TRBV30; length: 15; J: TRBJ1-5; D: TRBD1; size: .; DNA: TGTGCCTGGACTGGGACAGGCCCCCTCAATCAGCCCCAGCATTTT; CDR3: CAWTGTGPLNQPQHF
V: TRBV6-5; length: 14; J: TRBJ2-2; D: .; size: .; DNA: TGTGCCAGCAGACCCCAGGGATACACCGGGGAGCTGTTTTTT; CDR3: CASRPQGYTGELFF
V: TRBV5-5; length: 18; J: TRBJ1-1; D: TRBD1; size: .; DNA: TGTGCCAGCAGCCCTCACCACAGGGGGACTGGCAATCCGAGTGAAGCTTTCTTT; CDR3: CASSPHHRGTGNPSEAFF
V: TRBV14; length: 15; J: TRBJ1-1; D: .; size: .; DNA: TGTGCCAGCAGCGGACAGCGCGGGGGGGCCACTGAAGCTTTCTTT; CDR3: CASSGQRGGATEAFF
V: TRBV3-1/TRBV3-2; length: 15; J: TRBJ2-7; D: .; size: .; DNA: TGTGCCAGCAGCCAAGTTTTGGACAGCACCTACGAGCAGTACTTC; CDR3: CASSQVLDSTYEQYF
V: TRBV19; length: 14; J: TRBJ1-4; D: .; size: .; DNA: TGTGCCAGTAGATCGGGGGGTAGTAATGAAAAACTGTTTTTT; CDR3: CASRSGGSNEKLFF
V: TRBV6-5; length: 13; J: TRBJ1-1; D: .; size: .; DNA: TGTGCCAGCAGTTACTCGAATTTGAGGGAAGCTTTCTTT; CDR3: CASSYSNLREAFF
V: TRBV15; length: 15; J: TRBJ2-3; D: .; size: .; DNA: TGTGCCACCAGCAGGAAGCCAGGACTTCCTGATACGCAGTATTTT; CDR3: CATSRKPGLPDTQYF
V: TRBV2; length: 15; J: TRBJ2-4; D: TRBD1; size: few; DNA: TGTGCCAGCAGCAAACCGGGACAGGTTATGGACATTCAGTACTTC; CDR3: CASSKPGQVMDIQYF
V: TRBV6-5; length: 15; J: TRBJ1-1; D: .; size: .; DNA: TGTGCCAGCGCCCAAAGGGTGGGATGGGGGGCTGAAGCTTTCTTT; CDR3: CASAQRVGWGAEAFF
V: TRBV6-1; length: 15; J: TRBJ1-2; D: TRBD1; size: many; DNA: TGTGCCAGCAGTGACGGTTCGGGACAGGGCTCTCGCTACACCTTC; CDR3: CASSDGSGQGSRYTF
V: TRBV3-1/TRBV3-2; length: 18; J: TRBJ2-6; D: .; size: .; DNA: TGTGCCAGCAGCCCACGCGGCACCCTTCAAAGTCGGGCCAACGTCCTGACTTTC; CDR3: CASSPRGTLQSRANVLTF
V: TRBV7-2; length: 16; J: TRBJ1-6; D: .; size: .; DNA: TGTGCCAGCACCACACAGATGGGACAACCCTATTCACCCCTCCACTTT; CDR3: CASTTQMGQPYSPLHF
V: TRBV29-1; length: 15; J: TRBJ2-3; D: TRBD2; size: .; DNA: TGCAGCGTTGAAGGACTAGCGGGGAACACAGATACGCAGTATTTT; CDR3: CSVEGLAGNTDTQYF
V: TRBV5-4; length: 16; J: TRBJ2-3; D: TRBD1; size: large; DNA: TGTGCCAGCAGATCTGACAGGGGGGCGAGTGCAGATACGCAGTATTTT; CDR3: CASRSDRGASADTQYF
V: TRBV2; length: 12; J: TRBJ2-7; D: TRBD1; size: once; DNA: TGTGCCAGCAGTTACAGGGGGAACGAGCAGTACTTC; CDR3: CASSYRGNEQYF
V: TRBV6-5; length: 15; J: TRBJ1-2; D: TRBD1; size: .; DNA: TGTGCCAGCAGTTACCCCGGACAGGGGATTTATGGCTACACCTTC; CDR3: CASSYPGQGIYGYTF
V: TRBV6-2/TRBV6-3; length: 15; J: TRBJ1-6; D: .; size: .; DNA: TGTGCCAGCAGTTACTCGAAGGGCCGGGGATCACCCCTCCACTTT; CDR3: CASSYSKGRGSPLHF
V: TRBV30; length: 15; J: TRBJ2-7; D: .; size: .; DNA: TGTGCCTGGAGTGACGACGGGACACCCTACGACGAGCAGTACTTC; CDR3: CAWSDDGTPYDEQYF
V: TRBV6-5; length: 15; J: TRBJ2-2; D: .; size: .; DNA: TGTGCCAGCAGTCCGGACAGTTCGTACTCCGGGGAGCTGTTTTTT; CDR3: CASSPDSSYSGELFF
V: TRBV18; length: 14; J: TRBJ2-5; D: .; size: .; DNA: TGTGCCAGCTCACCAATGGGCCCTCAAGAGACCCAGTACTTC; CDR3: CASSPMGPQETQYF